Following are 25 T cell receptor beta chains from one sample sequenced in a study of OX40 agonist ivuxolimab in advanced cancers. Data came from immunoSEQ multiplex PCR; TCRdb stores just in-frame clones and leaves some out. The sample yields roughly 67,000 clones, about four fifths seen once. This specimen was CD4+ or CD8+ T cells sorted from blood, taken in a trial of the OX40 agonist ivuxolimab. The receptors were sampled from an adult with an advanced solid tumor such as melanoma, head and neck, liver or kidney cancer.

The chain combines TRBV28 with TRBJ2-3, with 8 positions matching TRBD2. Germline V gene lookup returns CDR1 MDHEN and CDR2 SYDVKM. V dropped 5 bases and J dropped 0; count of bases not matched to a gene: 13. CDR3 length equals 18 residues. CDR3 residues: CASSPALLGGASTDTQYF. CDR3 bases: TGTGCCAGCAGTCCCGCTCTCCTCGGGGGGGCTAGCACAGATACGCAGTATTTT.

The chain uses TRBV28 and TRBJ2-7; the match to TRBD1 covers 7 bases. V shed 6 bases, J shed 3 bases, and the junction held 17 bases outside the gene matches. The CDR3 covers 17 residues. Germline V gene lookup returns CDR1 MDHEN and CDR2 SYDVKM. Written as DNA, the CDR3 is TGTGCCAGCAGCGGTGACAGGGTTCTATACCAACGCTACGAGCAGTACTTC. Amino acid sequence: CASSGDRVLYQRYEQYF. Based on the CDR3 plus reference TRBV28 and TRBJ2-7, the full variable domain is DVKVTQSSRYLVKRTGEKVFLECVQDMDHENMFWYRQDPGLGLRLIYFSYDVKMKEKGDIPEGYSVSREKKERFSLILESASTNQTSMYLCASSGDRVLYQRYEQYFGPGTRLTVT.

The chain uses TRBV6-6 and TRBJ2-1; D may be TRBD2 (6 bases). Per germline, CDR1 MNHNY and CDR2 SVGAGI (reference sequence). V was cut by 0 bases and J by 5 bases, with 14 bases left in between. This CDR3 comprises 16 residues. Written as DNA, the CDR3 is TGTGCCAGCAGTTACTCGACCGGGAGAAACCACAATGAGCAGTTCTTC. Translation: CASSYSTGRNHNEQFF.

The V call is TRBV2, the J call TRBJ2-4, with D possibly being TRBD2 (6 bases). V was shortened by 6 bases and J by 7 bases, with 19 bases between the two germline ends. This CDR3 has 15 amino acids. The germline V gene encodes CDR1 SNHLY and CDR2 FYNNEI. CDR3 in amino acids: CASRGRGGLWNIQYF. As DNA, the CDR3 is TGTGCCAGCAGGGGGCGTGGAGGGTTGTGGAACATTCAGTACTTC.

V and J are TRBV6-5 and TRBJ1-6; weak D call: TRBD1 (5 bases). The germline V and J ends were trimmed by 6 bases and 9 bases, with 18 bases remaining between them. This CDR3 contains 15 residues. Per the germline V gene, CDR1 is MNHEY and CDR2 is SVGAGI. The CDR3, as DNA: TGTGCCAGCAGGTTCGACAGCCGCCGGGGTTCACCCCTCCACTTT. This translates into CASRFDSRRGSPLHF.

The V and J genes are TRBV15 and TRBJ2-1; 13 bases are a match to TRBD2. The CDR3 has 16 amino acids. Losses at the gene ends were 3 bases for V and 9 bases for J; bases not matched to a gene: 8. Germline CDR1 is LNHNV and CDR2 is YYDKDF (reference sequence). CDR3 sequence: CATSRVGLAGYGEQFF. CDR3 sequence (DNA): TGTGCCACCAGCAGGGTGGGACTAGCGGGATACGGTGAGCAGTTCTTC.

The chain joins TRBV28 to TRBJ2-7; D is undetermined. With 8 bases removed from V and 0 bases from J, the gap between germline ends came to 8 bases. CDR1 and CDR2 (germline): MDHEN, SYDVKM. This CDR3 is 12 amino acids long. The CDR3 sequence is CASLGNSYEQYF. CDR3 coding DNA: TGTGCCAGCCTGGGGAACTCCTACGAGCAGTACTTC.

This chain connects TRBV4-1 to TRBJ1-5; 8 positions agree with TRBD1. CDR3 length equals 19 residues. Trimming removed 0 bases from V and 5 bases from J; junction bases left unmatched: 15. Germline values: CDR1 MGHRA, CDR2 YSYEKL. CDR3 nucleotide sequence: TGCGCCAGCAGCCAAGAGAGGGCAGGGGGCTATGCGCTGGATCAGCCCCAGCATTTT. Translation: CASSQERAGGYALDQPQHF.

The chain joins TRBV5-6 to TRBJ1-5, with a tentative D call TRBD1 (6 bases). The V gene's germline CDR1 is SGHDT and CDR2 YYEEEE. The CDR3 contains 13 residues. The V gene lost 4 bases and the J gene lost 4 bases, with 9 bases spanning the gap. The CDR3: CASSLDSNQPQHF. CDR3 coding DNA: TGTGCCAGCAGCCTGGACAGTAATCAGCCCCAGCATTTT. Complete variable domain (other parts from reference TRBV5-6 and TRBJ1-5): DAGVTQSPTHLIKTRGQQVTLRCSPKSGHDTVSWYQQALGQGPQFIFQYYEEEERQRGNFPDRFSGHQFPNYSSELNVNALLLGDSALYLCASSLDSNQPQHFGDGTRLSIL.

This chain connects TRBV9 to TRBJ1-2, with D tentatively TRBD1 (5 bases). This CDR3 comprises 12 residues. Germline CDR1 and CDR2: SGDLS and YYNGEE. Trimming took off 3 bases at V and 10 bases at J, with 13 bases between the two ends. The CDR3 DNA is TGTGCCAGCAGCGGGAGGAGGGGAGACTACACCTTC. Translation gives CASSGRRGDYTF.

This chain connects TRBV7-2 to TRBJ2-1; the match to TRBD1 covers 7 bases. Germline trimming cut 4 bases from V and 4 bases from J; bases unmatched to any gene: 4. The V gene's germline CDR1 is SGHTA and CDR2 FQGNSA. This CDR3 is built from 14 residues. For the CDR3, the DNA is TGTGCCAGCAGCTCCCCGGGACAGTACAATGAGCAGTTCTTC. Encoded protein: CASSSPGQYNEQFF.

The V gene is TRBV28, the J gene TRBJ2-7, with a weak D call TRBD1 (6 bases). V was cut by 8 bases and J by 2 bases, with 16 bases left in between. The CDR3 extends over 14 amino acids. CDR1 is MDHEN and CDR2 is SYDVKM in the germline V gene. The DNA for the CDR3 is TGTGCCAGCGGAAACCGAAACAGGGCCTACGAGCAGTACTTC. Protein product: CASGNRNRAYEQYF.

The chain has TRBV7-2 and TRBJ2-7; 16 positions agree with TRBD2. Germline values: CDR1 SGHTA, CDR2 FQGNSA. J lost 7 bases, V lost 5 bases, and 11 bases had no gene match. The CDR3 sequence is 17 residues long. CDR3 coding DNA: TGTGCCAGCAGCCCCCCAGGGACTAGCGGGAGGGCGGGGGAGCAGTACTTC. It specifies CASSPPGTSGRAGEQYF.

This chain links TRBV4-2 with TRBJ2-1; D is undetermined. The germline CDR1 and CDR2 sequences are LGHNA and YNFKEQ. The V and J ends lost 0 bases and 0 bases respectively, with 9 bases between them. The CDR3 runs 16 residues. CDR3 sequence (DNA): TGTGCCAGCAGCCAAGATATGCTCAGCTCCTACAATGAGCAGTTCTTC. Amino acids: CASSQDMLSSYNEQFF.

The V gene is TRBV4-1, the J gene TRBJ1-3; maybe TRBD1 (5 bases). In germline, CDR1 is MGHRA, CDR2 YSYEKL. The V and J ends lost 1 base and 4 bases respectively, with 14 bases between them. There are 16 residues in the CDR3. The DNA of the CDR3 is TGCGCCAGCAGCCAAGTCCCGGGGACGGGGGGAAACACCATATATTTT. Residues: CASSQVPGTGGNTIYF.

Only a few counts were recorded for this clone. The chain links TRBV6-5 to TRBJ1-1; possibly TRBD1 for D (6 bases). The V end lost 7 bases, the J end lost 1 base, and 16 bases lay between the germline ends. CDR1 MNHEY and CDR2 SVGAGI come from the germline V gene. There are 15 residues in the CDR3. This CDR3 reads CASISPRGQNTEAFF. CDR3 DNA: TGTGCCAGCATCTCCCCCCGGGGACAGAACACTGAAGCTTTCTTT.

This clone has a single count. This chain connects TRBV7-9 to TRBJ2-5; 14 nucleotides match TRBD2. Germline V CDR1 and CDR2: SEHNR, FQNEAQ (reference sequence). The CDR3 has 16 amino acids. The V gene end was trimmed by 5 bases and the J gene end by 5 bases; junction bases not matched to a gene: 7. The CDR3 is CASSRGTSGGMETQYF. The CDR3 DNA reads as TGTGCCAGCAGCCGAGGGACTAGCGGGGGCATGGAGACCCAGTACTTC. The whole variable domain, remainder taken from reference TRBV7-9 and TRBJ2-5, is DTGVSQNPRHKITKRGQNVTFRCDPISEHNRLYWYRQTLGQGPEFLTYFQNEAQLEKSRLLSDRFSAERPKGSFSTLEIQRTEQGDSAMYLCASSRGTSGGMETQYFGPGTRLLVL.

CDR3 coding DNA: TGTGCCAGCACACAGGACTACTCGGGAAGCGCCGAGCAGTTCTTC. Translated, it gives CASTQDYSGSAEQFF. This chain joins TRBV9 and TRBJ2-1, with a weak D call TRBD2 (6 bases). Germline V gene sequence: CDR1 SGDLS, CDR2 YYNGEE. V was shortened by 6 bases and J by 10 bases, with 23 bases between the two germline ends. The CDR3 length is 15 residues.

The genes are TRBV28 and TRBJ2-1, with D perhaps being TRBD1 or TRBD2 (5 bases each). V was clipped by 8 bases and J by 3 bases, with 11 bases between them. The CDR3 sequence is 13 residues long. CDR1 MDHEN and CDR2 SYDVKM come from the germline V gene. For the CDR3, the DNA is TGTGCCAGCTCTGGGACGGACTACAATGAGCAGTTCTTC. Its translation: CASSGTDYNEQFF.

V is TRBV6-1 and J is TRBJ1-2; 9 bases map to TRBD1. J lost 8 bases, V lost 0 bases, and 7 bases had no gene match. In germline, CDR1 is MNHNS, CDR2 SASEGT. The CDR3 covers 15 residues. CDR3 sequence (DNA): TGTGCCAGCAGTGAAGCGGAGGGACAGGGCGGCGGCTACACCTTC. Residues: CASSEAEGQGGGYTF.

This chain links TRBV25-1 with TRBJ2-4, with D perhaps matching TRBD1 or TRBD2 (5 bases each). Germline CDR1 reads MGHDK; CDR2 reads SYGVNS. V dropped 2 bases and J dropped 7 bases, with 18 bases sitting between them. The CDR3 runs to 16 residues. The CDR3 sequence: CASSEGRGRESNIQYF. CDR3 sequence (DNA): TGTGCCAGCAGTGAAGGGCGTGGCAGGGAGTCCAACATTCAGTACTTC.

The chain carries TRBV19 and TRBJ1-5; 7 bases are shared with TRBD1. The CDR3 sequence is 15 residues long. CDR1 is LNHDA and CDR2 is SQIVND in the germline V gene (reference sequence). The J segment lost 4 bases and the V segment lost 3 bases, leaving 6 bases of the junction unmatched. CDR3: CASSIQKGANQPQHF. The CDR3 region has the DNA TGTGCCAGTAGTATCCAAAAGGGGGCAAATCAGCCCCAGCATTTT.

The chain combines TRBV28 with TRBJ2-2; D gene unclear. Trimming shortened V by 5 bases and J by 6 bases, and 7 bases separated the two germline ends. The CDR3 sequence is 12 residues long. Germline values: CDR1 MDHEN, CDR2 SYDVKM. CDR3 sequence (DNA): TGTGCCAGCAGTCGTGGATCCGGGGAGCTGTTTTTT. Residues: CASSRGSGELFF. The full variable domain, rest sourced from reference TRBV28 and TRBJ2-2, is DVKVTQSSRYLVKRTGEKVFLECVQDMDHENMFWYRQDPGLGLRLIYFSYDVKMKEKGDIPEGYSVSREKKERFSLILESASTNQTSMYLCASSRGSGELFFGEGSRLTVL.

The chain employs TRBV4-3 and TRBJ2-7; D is possibly TRBD1 (6 bases). The germline V gene encodes CDR1 LGHNA and CDR2 YSLEER. V was shortened by 0 bases and J by 6 bases, with 21 bases between the two germline ends. The CDR3 has 17 residues. The CDR3 loop is CASSQDGGSGVPSEQYF. The CDR3 DNA reads TGCGCCAGCAGCCAAGATGGGGGCTCAGGAGTACCCAGCGAGCAGTACTTC.

This clone has a handful of counts. This sequence joins TRBV5-8 and TRBJ1-2, with 7 bases fitting TRBD1. The CDR3 runs 16 residues. The germline V gene has CDR1 SGHTS and CDR2 YDEGEE. V trimming: 4 bases; J trimming: 7 bases; junction bases outside the gene matches: 16. The CDR3 here is CASSTRQGRRQGGYTF. The CDR3 DNA reads TGTGCCAGCAGCACACGACAGGGACGTCGGCAAGGTGGCTACACCTTC. Using reference TRBV5-8 and TRBJ1-2 for the parts outside the CDR3, the full variable domain is EAGVTQSPTHLIKTRGQQATLRCSPISGHTSVYWYQQALGLGLQFLLWYDEGEERNRGNFPPRFSGRQFPNYSSELNVNALELEDSALYLCASSTRQGRRQGGYTFGSGTRLTVV.